These T cell receptor beta chains were read from a single sample in a study of monozygotic twins with inflammatory bowel disease. TCRdb re-called the 5' RACE reads, yielding one record per CDR3 amino acid sequence without DNA. The table lists 420,000 or so distinct CDR3 sequences. Sequenced material: blood. The receptor set was obtained from a human donor with ulcerative colitis or Crohn's disease, or a healthy co-twin of an affected twin (not recorded which). The CDR3 runs from the conserved cysteine through the conserved F or W.

>15|TRBJ1-2|TRBV7-8
CASSLDTGRTHRYTF
>16|TRBJ2-2|TRBV7-2
CASSYQAGALTGELFF
>16|TRBJ2-3|TRBV7-2
CASERAGGLRTDTQYF
>14|TRBJ1-2|TRBV5-1
CASSPLGQGVGYTF
>17|TRBJ2-3|TRBV12-2
CASRLPRLAGTTDTQYF
>13|TRBJ1-4|TRBV28
CASLDRITEKLFF
>12|TRBJ2-5|TRBV6-5
CASGYRKETQYF
>14|TRBJ2-4|TRBV7-2
CASSLVGGLNIQYF
>15|TRBJ2-7|TRBV18
CASSPPRQRANEQYF
>16|TRBJ1-5|TRBV20-1
CSARAEGAGAIQPQHF
>13|TRBJ1-2|TRBV28
CASSFVRGAGYTF
>14|TRBJ2-3|TRBV28
CASSPDRLGDTQYF
>15|TRBJ1-2|TRBV6-1
CASSPIRGGGYGYTF
>13|TRBJ2-3|TRBV18
CASSYDRVDTQYF
>15|TRBJ2-1|TRBV24-1
CATRRDGSSYNEQFF
>14|TRBJ1-1|TRBV7-9
CASSALGVLTEAFF
>15|TRBJ1-5|TRBV5-1
CASRQGENSNQPQHF
>14|TRBJ2-3|TRBV29-1
CSVTPLGSTDTQYF
>14|TRBJ2-1|TRBV6-5
CASSYGGGWAEQFF
>17|TRBJ1-1|TRBV27
CASNLVPTGSENTEAFF
>14|TRBJ2-7|TRBV28
CASSSGGSLYEQYF
>13|TRBJ1-1|TRBV6-2/TRBV6-3
CASSSPYRATGLF
>16|TRBJ1-2|TRBV5-5
CASSLWDRVGSRGYTF
>15|TRBJ1-3|TRBV25-1
CASSPPSHSGNTIYF
>15|TRBJ1-2|TRBV6-5
CASSYSQARNYGYTF
>14|TRBJ2-5|TRBV7-2
CASSFSGSPETQYF
>15|TRBJ1-1|TRBV5-1
CASSGTPRGNTEAFF
>13|TRBJ1-3|TRBV20-1
CSASSRYGNTIYF
>15|TRBJ2-1|TRBV7-3
CASSTGTSYYNEQFF
>14|TRBJ2-3|TRBV29-1
CSAMGIMFTDTQYF
>13|TRBJ2-2|TRBV5-1
CASRRWGTGELFF
>14|TRBJ2-3|TRBV14
CASSRTGGTDTQYF
>13|TRBJ1-4|TRBV5-1
CASSSTANEKLFF
>15|TRBJ2-7|TRBV30
CAWTPGQGRDYEQYF
>14|TRBJ1-2|TRBV7-2
CASSVVRGGYGYIF
>14|TRBJ2-5|TRBV5-4
CASSHRTRPETQYF
>14|TRBJ2-3|TRBV3-1
CASSQDIGTDTQYF
>16|TRBJ2-6|TRBV5-1
CASSWTAGAGANVLTF